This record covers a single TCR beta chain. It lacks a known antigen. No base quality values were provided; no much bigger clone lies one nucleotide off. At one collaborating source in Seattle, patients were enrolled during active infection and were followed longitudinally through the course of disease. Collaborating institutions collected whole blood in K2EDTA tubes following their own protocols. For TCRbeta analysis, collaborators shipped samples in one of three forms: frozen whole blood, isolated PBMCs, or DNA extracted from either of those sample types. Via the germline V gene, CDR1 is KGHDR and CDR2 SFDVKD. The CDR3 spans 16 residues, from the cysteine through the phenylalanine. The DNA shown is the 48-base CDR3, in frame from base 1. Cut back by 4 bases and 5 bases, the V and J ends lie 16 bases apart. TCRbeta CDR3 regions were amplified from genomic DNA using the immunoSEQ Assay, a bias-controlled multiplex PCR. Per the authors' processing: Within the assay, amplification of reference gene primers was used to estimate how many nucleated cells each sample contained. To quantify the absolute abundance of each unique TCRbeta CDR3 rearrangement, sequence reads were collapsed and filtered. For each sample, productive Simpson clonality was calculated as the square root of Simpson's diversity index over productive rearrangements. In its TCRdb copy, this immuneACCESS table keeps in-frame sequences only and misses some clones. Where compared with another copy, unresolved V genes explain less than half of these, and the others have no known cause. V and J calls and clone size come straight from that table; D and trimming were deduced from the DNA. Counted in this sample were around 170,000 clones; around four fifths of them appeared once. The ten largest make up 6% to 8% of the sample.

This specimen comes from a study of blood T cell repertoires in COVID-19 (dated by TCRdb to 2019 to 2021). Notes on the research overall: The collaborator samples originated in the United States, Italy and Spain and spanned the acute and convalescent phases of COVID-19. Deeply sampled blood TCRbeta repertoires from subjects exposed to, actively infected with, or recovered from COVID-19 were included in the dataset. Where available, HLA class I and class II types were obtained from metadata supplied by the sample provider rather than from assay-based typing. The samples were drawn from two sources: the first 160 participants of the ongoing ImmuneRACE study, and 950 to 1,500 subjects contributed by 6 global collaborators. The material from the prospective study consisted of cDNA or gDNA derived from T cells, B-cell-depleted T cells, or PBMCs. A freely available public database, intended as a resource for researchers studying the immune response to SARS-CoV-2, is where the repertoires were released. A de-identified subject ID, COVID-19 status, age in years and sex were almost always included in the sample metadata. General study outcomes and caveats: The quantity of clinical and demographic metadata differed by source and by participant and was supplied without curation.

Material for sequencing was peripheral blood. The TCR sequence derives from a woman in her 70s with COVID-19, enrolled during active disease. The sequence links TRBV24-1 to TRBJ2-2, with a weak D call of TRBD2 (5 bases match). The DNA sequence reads TGTGCCACCAGTGAGAGACCACTTTGGAGGACCGGGGAGCTGTTTTTT. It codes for CATSERPLWRTGELFF.